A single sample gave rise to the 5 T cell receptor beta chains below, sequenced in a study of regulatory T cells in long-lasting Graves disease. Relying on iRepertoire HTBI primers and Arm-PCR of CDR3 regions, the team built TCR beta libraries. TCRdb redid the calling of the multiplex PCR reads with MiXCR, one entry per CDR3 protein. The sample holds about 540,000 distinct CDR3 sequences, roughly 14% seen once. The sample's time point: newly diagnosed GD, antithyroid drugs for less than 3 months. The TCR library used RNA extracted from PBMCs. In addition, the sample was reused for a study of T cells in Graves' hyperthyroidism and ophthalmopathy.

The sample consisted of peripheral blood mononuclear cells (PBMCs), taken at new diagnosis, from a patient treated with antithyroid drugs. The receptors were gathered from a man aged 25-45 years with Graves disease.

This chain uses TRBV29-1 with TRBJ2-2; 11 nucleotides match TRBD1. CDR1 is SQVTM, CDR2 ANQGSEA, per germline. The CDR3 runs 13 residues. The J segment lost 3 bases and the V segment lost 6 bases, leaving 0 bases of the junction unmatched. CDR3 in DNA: TGCAGCGTGGGACAGGGGGACACCGGGGAGCTGTTTTTT. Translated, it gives CSVGQGDTGELFF.

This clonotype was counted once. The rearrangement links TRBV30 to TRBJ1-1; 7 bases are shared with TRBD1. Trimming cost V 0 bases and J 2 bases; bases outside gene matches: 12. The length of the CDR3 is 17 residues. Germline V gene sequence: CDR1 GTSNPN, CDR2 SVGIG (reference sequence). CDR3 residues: CAWSVSGGRPINTEAFF. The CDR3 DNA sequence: TGTGCCTGGAGTGTGTCAGGGGGGAGGCCCATTAACACTGAAGCTTTCTTT.

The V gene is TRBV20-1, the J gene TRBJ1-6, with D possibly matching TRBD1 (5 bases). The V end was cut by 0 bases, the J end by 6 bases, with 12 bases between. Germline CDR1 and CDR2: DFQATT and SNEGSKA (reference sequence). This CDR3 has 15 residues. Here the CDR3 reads CSARDLAGRNSPLHF. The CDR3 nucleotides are TGCAGTGCTAGAGATCTGGCAGGGCGTAATTCACCCCTCCACTTT.

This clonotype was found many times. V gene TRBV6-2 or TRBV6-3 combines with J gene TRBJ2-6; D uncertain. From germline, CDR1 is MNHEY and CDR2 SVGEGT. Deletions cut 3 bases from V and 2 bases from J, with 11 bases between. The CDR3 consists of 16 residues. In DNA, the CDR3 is TGTGCCAGCAGTTATCCGGTATCCCCTGGGGCCAACGTCCTGACTTTC. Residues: CASSYPVSPGANVLTF.

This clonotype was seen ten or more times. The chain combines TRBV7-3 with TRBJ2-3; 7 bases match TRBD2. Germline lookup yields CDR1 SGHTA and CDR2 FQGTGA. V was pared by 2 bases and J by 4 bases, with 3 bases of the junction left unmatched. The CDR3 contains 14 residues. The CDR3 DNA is TGTGCCAGCAGCTTAGGCGGGAGCGCAGATACGCAGTATTTT. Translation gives CASSLGGSADTQYF.